These T cell receptor beta chains were read from a single sample in a study of blood T cells in healthy people across ages. TCRdb analysed the 5' RACE reads with MiXCR anew, one entry per CDR3 protein. This sample carries some 1.4 million distinct CDR3 sequences, 35% to 45% of them seen once, and the ten largest clones take 7.9%. The sample comprised blood. These receptors all come from a woman aged 18-35 years in good health. Each CDR3 is given with its conserved first and last residue. D genes are given only for firm matches. Part of the rows lack a size; the others show once, few, many or a class for expanded clones.

TRBJ2-7	TRBV27	TRBD2	16	-	CASSLTSGTSVYEQYF	TGTGCCAGCAGTCTTACCTCCGGGACTAGCGTTTACGAGCAGTACTTC
TRBJ2-1	TRBV6-5	-	14	-	CASSYAQFGNEQFF	TGTGCCAGCAGTTACGCCCAGTTTGGGAATGAGCAGTTCTTC
TRBJ2-7	TRBV7-2	-	12	-	CASSSPGLEQYF	TGTGCCAGCAGTTCCCCTGGTTTGGAGCAGTACTTC
TRBJ2-3	TRBV14	TRBD2	18	-	CASSTQEGNSGSPDTQYF	TGTGCCAGCAGCACCCAAGAGGGGAATAGCGGGAGTCCAGATACGCAGTATTTT
TRBJ1-5	TRBV12-3/TRBV12-4	-	18	-	CASSPWQGPGLGDQPQHF	TGTGCCAGCAGTCCTTGGCAGGGACCTGGCCTAGGGGATCAGCCCCAGCATTTT
TRBJ2-5	TRBV6-5	-	11	-	CASSLQQTQYF	TGTGCCAGCAGCCTCCAACAGACCCAGTACTTC
TRBJ2-1	TRBV6-1	TRBD2	15	-	CASSRPGLETNEQFF	TGTGCCAGCAGCCGACCGGGACTAGAGACCAATGAGCAGTTCTTC
TRBJ1-1	TRBV20-1	-	12	few	CSASLGNTEAFF	TGCAGTGCTAGTCTGGGAAACACTGAAGCTTTCTTT
TRBJ2-1	TRBV6-5	-	14	-	CASSRKSSYNEQFF	TGTGCCAGCAGCCGCAAAAGCTCCTACAATGAGCAGTTCTTC
TRBJ2-1	TRBV5-1	TRBD2	15	once	CASSLGLAGYNERFF	TGCGCCAGCAGCTTGGGACTAGCTGGGTACAATGAGCGGTTCTTC
TRBJ2-2	TRBV6-6	-	13	few	CASSSVATGELFF	TGTGCCAGCAGTTCAGTCGCCACCGGGGAGCTGTTTTTT
TRBJ2-7	TRBV29-1	-	16	once	CSVEWGTVGAYNEQYF	TGCAGCGTTGAATGGGGTACTGTAGGGGCCTACAATGAGCAGTACTTC
TRBJ1-1	TRBV29-1	-	13	-	CSVDRLMNTEAFF	TGCAGCGTTGATAGGTTAATGAACACTGAAGCTTTCTTT
TRBJ2-1	TRBV2	TRBD2	13	few	CASRVAGGKEQFF	TGTGCCAGCAGGGTAGCGGGGGGGAAAGAGCAGTTCTTC
TRBJ1-1	TRBV20-1	TRBD1	14	-	CSARDRPQNTEAFF	TGCAGTGCTAGGGACAGGCCCCAAAACACTGAAGCTTTCTTT
TRBJ2-5	TRBV28	-	15	-	CASSLAEQGRETQYF	TGTGCCAGCAGTTTGGCGGAACAGGGGAGGGAGACCCAGTACTTC
TRBJ2-1	TRBV5-5	TRBD2	16	few	CASSPGTSGRMYEQFF	TGTGCCAGCAGCCCGGGGACTAGCGGGAGGATGTATGAGCAGTTCTTC
TRBJ2-1	TRBV6-6	-	12	-	CASTTTYNEQFF	TGTGCCAGCACCACTACCTACAATGAGCAGTTCTTC
TRBJ2-3	TRBV12-3/TRBV12-4	TRBD2	16	-	CASSPKTSGAATVRYF	TGTGCCAGCAGTCCCAAGACTAGCGGGGCCGCTACGGTCAGGTATTTT
TRBJ1-1	TRBV5-1	-	15	-	CAGSFSPDRLPEAFF	TGCGCCGGCAGCTTTTCCCCCGACAGGCTCCCTGAAGCTTTCTTT
TRBJ1-2	TRBV3-1	-	14	-	CASSQGTVPYGYTF	TGTGCCAGCAGCCAAGGAACAGTTCCCTATGGCTACACCTTC
TRBJ2-1	TRBV6-1	TRBD2	14	-	CATRGSGNNNEQFF	TGTGCCACCAGAGGAAGCGGGAACAACAATGAGCAGTTCTTC
TRBJ2-5	TRBV5-1	-	14	-	CASSLVGPSGTQYF	TGCGCCAGCAGCTTGGTGGGTCCCAGTGGGACCCAGTACTTC
TRBJ1-1	TRBV4-1	-	13	-	CASSLRDNTKAFF	TGCGCCAGCAGTCTCAGGGATAACACTAAAGCTTTCTTT
TRBJ1-4	TRBV20-1	-	13	few	CSARTGVNEKLFF	TGCAGTGCTAGAACCGGGGTGAATGAAAAACTGTTTTTT
TRBJ2-1	TRBV4-1	-	12	-	CASSQDGSEQFF	TGCGCCAGCAGCCAAGATGGGAGCGAGCAGTTCTTC
TRBJ2-7	TRBV4-1	-	16	-	CASSQVLATNSYEQYF	TGCGCCAGCAGCCAAGTTTTGGCAACCAACTCCTACGAGCAGTACTTC
TRBJ2-7	TRBV7-9	-	13	few	CASSQGSPYEQYF	TGTGCCAGCAGCCAAGGGTCACCCTACGAGCAGTACTTC
TRBJ2-7	TRBV12-3/TRBV12-4	-	14	few	CASSPPPSKNEQYF	TGTGCCAGCAGCCCCCCACCTTCTAAGAACGAGCAGTACTTC
TRBJ2-5	TRBV29-1	-	13	few	CSVVRGGPETQYF	TGCAGCGTTGTGAGGGGTGGTCCAGAGACCCAGTACTTC
TRBJ2-3	TRBV12-3/TRBV12-4	-	14	few	CASSDSLTRDTQYF	TGTGCCAGCAGCGACAGCCTAACACGGGATACGCAGTATTTT
TRBJ2-2	TRBV7-3	TRBD2	15	-	CASSLGGGFTGELFF	TGTGCCAGCAGCTTAGGCGGGGGGTTTACCGGGGAGCTGTTTTTT
TRBJ1-3	TRBV10-3	-	19	once	CAISETGTAASSSGNTIYF	TGTGCCATCAGTGAAACCGGGACGGCAGCTTCGAGCTCTGGAAACACCATATATTTT
TRBJ2-2	TRBV4-2	TRBD1	15	-	CASSQDRDSGGELFF	TGTGCCAGCAGCCAAGATAGGGACAGTGGGGGGGAGCTGTTTTTT
TRBJ2-7	TRBV6-5	-	14	-	CASNRFGAGYEQYF	TGTGCCAGCAACAGGTTTGGGGCAGGGTACGAGCAGTACTTC
TRBJ2-5	TRBV20-1	TRBD2	16	-	CSASPGLAGVQETQYF	TGCAGTGCTAGCCCCGGACTAGCGGGGGTCCAAGAGACCCAGTACTTC
TRBJ2-3	TRBV10-3	TRBD2	17	-	CAISVSGLAGSSDTQYF	TGTGCCATCAGTGTGTCGGGACTAGCGGGGTCATCAGATACGCAGTATTTT
TRBJ2-4	TRBV30	-	12	-	CAWSNRAGELYF	TGTGCCTGGAGTAACAGGGCAGGGGAACTGTACTTC
TRBJ1-4	TRBV4-1	TRBD1	15	-	CASSQGPDRASILFF	TGCGCCAGCAGCCAAGGCCCGGACAGGGCGTCAATACTGTTTTTT
TRBJ1-3	TRBV7-9	-	15	-	CASSPGGSSGNTIYF	TGTGCCAGCAGCCCCGGGGGAAGCTCTGGAAACACCATATATTTT
TRBJ2-7	TRBV18	-	12	-	CASSPRREAQYF	TGTGCCAGCTCACCAAGGAGAGAGGCCCAGTACTTC